This T cell receptor beta chain was identified in a study of blood T cell repertoires in COVID-19. This CDR3 spans 16 amino acids. Per germline, CDR1 SGHKS and CDR2 YYEKEE (reference sequence). V was trimmed by 2 bases and J by 3 bases, leaving 14 bases between them. This clone appeared once. Assay: immunoSEQ multiplex PCR; the TCRdb copy retains only in-frame clones and omits some. The sample carries some 130,000 clones, nearly 85% recorded once. This sequence joins TRBV5-5 and TRBJ1-4; D is possibly TRBD1 (5 bases). This TCR derives from a human donor in a cohort sampled during active COVID-19. Specimen: peripheral blood. As DNA, the CDR3 is TGTGCCAGCAGCTTCGGGGGAAGGGGTGCTAATGAAAAACTGTTTTTT. Amino acid sequence: CASSFGGRGANEKLFF.